This is a list of T cell receptor beta chains from one sample in a study of T cell changes during pregnancy in multiple sclerosis. The repertoire was sequenced with immunoSEQ multiplex PCR; TCRdb's copy has only in-frame clones and lacks some. The table records more than 95,000 clones, approximately 95% of them present only once. Source: peripheral blood, taken after pregnancy. Receptor source: a female donor with multiple sclerosis, enrolled in a pregnancy study. CDR3s include the opening cysteine and the closing phenylalanine or tryptophan. Each record gives: J gene, V gene, clone size, D gene, CDR3 protein, CDR3 DNA. A D gene is named only where the DNA matches it firmly. Size values are once, few and many counts, or a class for expanded clones, and some rows have none.

>TRBJ2-3|TRBV7-2|NA|TRBD2
CASSQGLAATDTQYF
TGTGCCAGCAGCCAAGGACTAGCGGCCACAGATACGCAGTATTTT
>TRBJ1-2|TRBV5-6|NA|NA
CASSFADYGYTF
TGTGCCAGCAGCTTCGCAGACTATGGCTACACCTTC
>TRBJ2-7|TRBV28|NA|TRBD2
CASRPGLAGFVEQYF
TGTGCCAGCAGACCCGGACTAGCCGGATTTGTCGAGCAGTACTTC
>TRBJ2-2|TRBV2|NA|TRBD1
CAGLRDRGNTGELFF
TGTGCCGGCCTACGGGACAGGGGGAACACCGGGGAGCTGTTTTTT
>TRBJ2-5|TRBV28|once|TRBD1
CASSLTGATQYF
TGTGCCAGCAGTTTAACAGGGGCGACCCAGTACTTC
>TRBJ2-5|TRBV6-1|NA|TRBD1
CASSEGTGGTETQYF
TGTGCCAGCAGTGAAGGGACAGGGGGCACAGAGACCCAGTACTTC
>TRBJ2-7|TRBV10-3|once|NA
CAISLRGQRVANYEQYF
TGTGCCATTAGCCTTCGTGGTCAGAGGGTCGCCAACTACGAGCAGTACTTC
>TRBJ2-5|TRBV4-1|NA|NA
CASTPKGSYEQQETQYF
TGCGCCAGCACCCCCAAGGGGTCCTATGAACAACAAGAGACCCAGTACTTC
>TRBJ2-7|TRBV28|NA|TRBD1
CASIGGQDYEQYF
TGTGCCAGCATAGGGGGCCAGGATTACGAGCAGTACTTC
>TRBJ2-7|TRBV5-1|NA|TRBD1
CASSSADRGEQYF
TGCGCCAGCAGCTCCGCGGACAGGGGCGAGCAGTACTTC
>TRBJ1-2|TRBV14|NA|NA
CASSQVSYGYTF
TGTGCCAGCAGCCAAGTTAGCTATGGCTACACCTTC
>TRBJ2-1|TRBV2|NA|TRBD1
CASRITLTGNEQFF
TGTGCCAGCAGAATAACCCTGACAGGGAATGAGCAGTTCTTC
>TRBJ1-3|TRBV30|NA|NA
CAWSVGGYSSGNTIYF
TGTGCCTGGAGTGTGGGGGGGTACAGCTCTGGAAACACCATATATTTT
>TRBJ2-7|TRBV6-1|NA|TRBD1
CASTLGGQGAYEQYF
TGTGCCAGCACCCTAGGAGGACAGGGGGCCTACGAGCAGTACTTC
>TRBJ2-3|TRBV5-1|once|NA
CASSPSLGLADTQYF
TGCGCCAGCAGCCCTTCACTAGGTCTGGCAGATACGCAGTATTTT
>TRBJ2-3|TRBV6-5|NA|TRBD2
CASSPGAGGPGTQYF
TGTGCCAGCAGTCCCGGGGCGGGAGGGCCAGGTACGCAGTATTTT
>TRBJ1-1|TRBV5-8|few|NA
CASSGGRGEAFF
TGTGCCAGCAGCGGTGGCAGGGGTGAAGCTTTCTTT
>TRBJ2-3|TRBV10-3|once|NA
CAISSERPTDTQYF
TGTGCCATCAGCAGCGAAAGGCCCACAGATACGCAGTATTTT
>TRBJ1-1|TRBV12-5|NA|NA
CASGRGGNTEAFF
TGTGCTAGTGGGAGGGGAGGGAACACTGAAGCTTTCTTT
>TRBJ1-1|TRBV27|NA|NA
CASSGFPPDTEAFF
TGTGCCAGCAGCGGGTTTCCACCGGACACTGAAGCTTTCTTT
>TRBJ2-3|TRBV7-9|NA|TRBD2
CASSLVGREEADTQYF
TGTGCCAGCAGCTTAGTGGGGCGGGAGGAAGCAGATACGCAGTATTTT
>TRBJ2-7|TRBV5-1|NA|NA
CASSPMDSRVYEQYF
TGCGCCAGCAGCCCCATGGACAGCCGGGTCTACGAGCAGTACTTC
>TRBJ2-3|TRBV25-1|NA|TRBD2
CASSEIAGGARDTQYF
TGTGCCAGCAGTGAAATAGCGGGAGGGGCGCGAGATACGCAGTATTTT
>TRBJ2-1|TRBV7-2|NA|TRBD2
CASSQSGSSYNEQFF
TGTGCCAGCAGCCAAAGCGGGAGCTCCTACAATGAGCAGTTCTTC
>TRBJ2-5|TRBV5-4|NA|NA
CASRQDGGVKETQYF
TGTGCCAGCAGACAAGACGGGGGAGTCAAAGAGACCCAGTACTTC
>TRBJ1-5|TRBV15|NA|NA
CATSRARGANQPQHF
TGTGCCACCAGCAGAGCGCGGGGAGCCAATCAGCCCCAGCATTTT
>TRBJ2-5|TRBV27|many|TRBD2
CASSFRASGSPRRPQETQYF
TGTGCCAGCAGTTTCCGCGCTAGCGGGAGTCCCAGAAGACCCCAAGAGACCCAGTACTTC
>TRBJ2-3|TRBV9|NA|TRBD1
CASSAGGSDTQYF
TGTGCCAGCAGCGCAGGGGGTTCAGATACGCAGTATTTT
>TRBJ2-3|TRBV30|NA|TRBD2
CAWTPAGEGYPGTDTQYF
TGTGCCTGGACCCCGGCGGGAGAGGGTTACCCTGGCACAGATACGCAGTATTTT
>TRBJ1-2|TRBV30|NA|TRBD1
CARSPLQGAGGYTF
TGTGCCCGTTCCCCTTTACAGGGGGCGGGTGGCTACACCTTC
>TRBJ2-7|TRBV9|NA|TRBD1
CASSVGGQGAYEQYF
TGTGCCAGCAGCGTAGGGGGACAGGGCGCCTACGAGCAGTACTTC
>TRBJ2-7|TRBV28|NA|TRBD1
CASTSILGDSSYEQYF
TGTGCCAGCACCTCTATCCTGGGGGACAGCTCCTACGAGCAGTACTTC
>TRBJ2-1|TRBV27|NA|TRBD1
CASSFYRTGRLYNEQFF
TGTGCCAGCAGTTTTTATCGGACAGGACGACTCTACAATGAGCAGTTCTTC
>TRBJ2-1|TRBV30|NA|TRBD2
CAWSPKLAGVSYNEQFF
TGTGCCTGGAGTCCGAAACTAGCGGGAGTATCCTACAATGAGCAGTTCTTC
>TRBJ2-3|TRBV27|NA|NA
CASSLYTGTDTQYF
TGTGCCAGCAGTTTATATACTGGCACAGATACGCAGTATTTT
>TRBJ2-3|TRBV2|once|TRBD2
CASRRLAGSTDTQYF
TGTGCCAGCAGGAGACTAGCGGGGAGCACAGATACGCAGTATTTT
>TRBJ2-1|TRBV4-1|NA|TRBD2
CASEIRGGPSNEQFF
TGCGCCAGCGAGATTCGGGGGGGGCCAAGCAATGAGCAGTTCTTC
>TRBJ2-1|TRBV7-8|NA|NA
CASSLEAGQGRHEQFF
TGTGCCAGCAGCTTAGAAGCTGGGCAAGGGAGGCATGAGCAGTTCTTC
>TRBJ1-2|TRBV5-1|NA|TRBD1
CASSTGTGTYGYTF
TGCGCCAGCAGCACCGGGACAGGGACCTATGGCTACACCTTC
>TRBJ2-1|TRBV5-4|NA|NA
CASSLPRGYNEQFF
TGTGCCAGCAGCTTGCCCAGGGGTTACAATGAGCAGTTCTTC
>TRBJ2-3|TRBV5-6|NA|NA
CASSSPRGTTDTQYF
TGTGCCAGCAGCTCACCTAGGGGGACCACAGATACGCAGTATTTT
>TRBJ1-1|TRBV6-1|NA|TRBD1
CASSDTGASDF
TGTGCCAGCAGTGACACAGGGGCAAGCGACTTT
>TRBJ1-5|TRBV30|NA|TRBD1
CAWGQGRDQPQHF
TGTGCCTGGGGACAGGGTAGAGATCAGCCCCAGCATTTT
>TRBJ2-3|TRBV7-9|NA|NA
CASSSPADTQYF
TGTGCCAGCAGCTCCCCCGCAGATACGCAGTATTTT
>TRBJ2-7|TRBV5-5|NA|TRBD1
CASSRQGSYEQYF
TGTGCCAGCAGTCGACAGGGATCCTACGAGCAGTACTTC
>TRBJ2-7|TRBV23-1|NA|NA
CASSQSLRITILYEQYF
TGCGCCAGCAGTCAATCCCTCAGGATCACCATCCTCTACGAGCAGTACTTC
>TRBJ1-2|TRBV18|NA|TRBD1
CASSPIGQGANGYTF
TGTGCCAGCTCTCCGATCGGACAGGGGGCTAATGGCTACACCTTC
>TRBJ2-7|TRBV6-5|once|NA
CASSRDRPPYEQYF
TGTGCCAGCAGCAGAGACAGGCCCCCCTACGAGCAGTACTTC
>TRBJ2-1|TRBV6-6|NA|NA
CASSNLRGGGPNEQFF
TGTGCCAGCAGTAACCTCCGGGGTGGAGGTCCCAATGAGCAGTTCTTC
>TRBJ2-7|TRBV7-2|NA|TRBD2
CASSIGGVYEQYF
TGTGCCAGCAGCATTGGGGGGGTCTACGAGCAGTACTTC
>TRBJ1-2|TRBV27|NA|NA
CASSLFGGRNYGYTF
TGTGCCAGCAGTTTATTCGGGGGTAGGAACTATGGCTACACCTTC
>TRBJ2-1|TRBV5-1|NA|TRBD2
CASSILAGFNEQFF
TGCGCCAGCAGCATTCTAGCGGGTTTCAATGAGCAGTTCTTC
>TRBJ2-1|TRBV5-1|NA|NA
CASSLEAANYNEQFF
TGCGCCAGCAGCTTGGAGGCGGCTAATTACAATGAGCAGTTCTTC
>TRBJ2-3|TRBV19|NA|NA
CASSAGVEDTQYF
TGTGCCAGTAGTGCAGGGGTGGAAGATACGCAGTATTTT
>TRBJ2-7|TRBV19|NA|TRBD2
CASSMKTSGSNEQYF
TGTGCCAGTAGTATGAAAACTAGCGGGAGCAACGAGCAGTACTTC
>TRBJ1-3|TRBV2|once|NA
CASRPGVFTENTIYF
TGTGCCAGCAGGCCCGGGGTTTTCACTGAGAACACCATATATTTT
>TRBJ1-6|TRBV4-1|NA|TRBD1
CASSQEGTVNSPLHF
TGCGCCAGCAGCCAAGAGGGGACAGTCAATTCACCCCTCCACTTT